One and the same sample provided the 4 T cell receptor beta chains below, sequenced in a study of OX40 agonist ivuxolimab in advanced cancers. Library generation was performed with the immunoSEQ multiplex PCR assay. TCRdb retrieved this table from immuneACCESS and kept in-frame rearrangements only. Not all clones are present; in checked studies, unresolved V genes account for under half, and no reason is known for the remainder. This sample is represented by fewer than 15,000 clones; roughly nine tenths of them were singletons. Approximately 61% of the sample is taken by the ten largest. The sample in question was CD4+ or CD8+ T cells sorted from blood, obtained in a trial of the OX40 agonist ivuxolimab. These receptors all come from an adult with an advanced solid tumor such as melanoma, head and neck, liver or kidney cancer.

The chain employs TRBV2 and TRBJ2-3; D is unclear. CDR1 is SNHLY, CDR2 FYNNEI, per germline. There are 15 residues in the CDR3. V was pared by 4 bases and J by 0 bases, with 11 bases between. CDR3 in DNA: TGTGCCAGCAGTGGATTTGGCAGGAGCACAGATACGCAGTATTTT. This gives the protein CASSGFGRSTDTQYF.

The chain couples TRBV5-6 to TRBJ1-1; possible D gene TRBD1, 6 bases. The length of the CDR3 is 13 residues. CDR1 and CDR2 from the germline V gene are SGHDT and YYEEEE. V was trimmed by 1 base and J by 6 bases, leaving 10 bases between them. CDR3 residues: CASSLPGQPEAFF. The DNA of the CDR3 is TGTGCCAGCAGCTTGCCCGGACAGCCTGAAGCTTTCTTT.

There are a few counts of this clone. The chain combines TRBV29-1 with TRBJ1-2; D is unclear. V was clipped by 6 bases and J by 11 bases, with 22 bases between them. From germline, CDR1 is SQVTM and CDR2 ANQGSEA. The CDR3 is 13 residues long. CDR3 nucleotide sequence: TGCAGCGTCAAAACGGAGGGAGGAAGGAGGTACACCTTC. Protein product: CSVKTEGGRRYTF.

This chain uses TRBV4-3 with TRBJ2-2, with TRBD2 as a possible D gene (7 bases). V gave up 1 base and J gave up 10 bases, with 22 bases separating them. CDR1 is LGHNA, CDR2 YSLEER, per germline. The length of the CDR3 is 17 residues. Here the CDR3 DNA reads TGCGCCAGCAGCCAAGGGGGGCGCGGCGGGGGAGGGGAGGAGCTGTTTTTT. Translating it yields CASSQGGRGGGGEELFF.